The clone carrying this T cell receptor (beta chain) was observed a single time. Its antigen remains unidentified. The germline gives CDR1 SNHLY, CDR2 FYNNEI. The CDR3 sequence is 13 residues long. The V gene lost 8 bases and the J gene lost 7 bases, with 15 bases spanning the gap. The data belong to a study of cytomegalovirus exposure and HLA in healthy donors. Overall study context: Early released data had about 85 million unique TCRs, all coming from HLA-typed donors.

Points from the study as a whole: A link between a missense DCLRE1C variant and TCR beta V- and J-gene trimming emerged from a later analysis. Among TCR beta chains, those listed as cytomegalovirus-associated numbered around 160. About 87% or about 30% of the time was how often most TCR beta V segments were productive, according to an earlier analysis.

Use of 60 Vbeta and 13 Jbeta primers characterized the PCR. Clones were read by immunoSEQ multiplex PCR, and TCRdb kept only the in-frame ones, dropping some. The data show some 150,000 clones, 72% seen once. Sequencing was done on a sample of PBMCs. The TCR comes from a man aged 45-65 years in good health and CMV-seropositive. This chain uses TRBV2 with TRBJ1-5; D unresolved. This chain's CDR3 is CASRGETQQPQHF. CDR3 sequence (DNA): TGTGCCAGCCGCGGGGAGACCCAACAGCCCCAGCATTTT.